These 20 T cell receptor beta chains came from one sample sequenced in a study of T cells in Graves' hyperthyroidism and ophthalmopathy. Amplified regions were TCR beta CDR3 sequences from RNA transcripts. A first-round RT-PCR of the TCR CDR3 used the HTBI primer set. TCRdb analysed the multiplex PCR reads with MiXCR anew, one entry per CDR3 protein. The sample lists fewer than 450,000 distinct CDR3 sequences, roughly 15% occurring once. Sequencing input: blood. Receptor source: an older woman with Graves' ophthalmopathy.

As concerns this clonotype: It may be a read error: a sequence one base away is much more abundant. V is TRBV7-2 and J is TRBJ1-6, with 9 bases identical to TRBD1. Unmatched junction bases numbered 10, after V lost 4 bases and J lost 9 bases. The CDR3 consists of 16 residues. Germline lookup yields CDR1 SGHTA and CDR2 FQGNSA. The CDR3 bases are TGTGCCAGCAGCTATAGACCCGGGACAGGGCCTTCACCCCTCCACTTT. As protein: CASSYRPGTGPSPLHF.

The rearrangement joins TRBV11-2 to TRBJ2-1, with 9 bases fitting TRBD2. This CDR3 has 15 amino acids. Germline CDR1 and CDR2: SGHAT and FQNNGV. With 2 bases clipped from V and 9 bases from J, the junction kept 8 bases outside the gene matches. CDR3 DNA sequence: TGTGCCAGCAGCTTATCGCCTAGCGGGATAGGTGAGCAGTTCTTC. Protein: CASSLSPSGIGEQFF.

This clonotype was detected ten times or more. In DNA form, the CDR3 reads TGTGCCAGCAGTGAAGCAACTCCGCCGGCGCCCTACGAGCAGTACTTC. This gives the protein CASSEATPPAPYEQYF. J is TRBJ2-7 and V is TRBV2; D call uncertain. V lost 0 bases to trimming and J lost 2 bases, with 14 bases between them. From germline, CDR1 is SNHLY and CDR2 FYNNEI. The CDR3 sequence is 16 residues long.

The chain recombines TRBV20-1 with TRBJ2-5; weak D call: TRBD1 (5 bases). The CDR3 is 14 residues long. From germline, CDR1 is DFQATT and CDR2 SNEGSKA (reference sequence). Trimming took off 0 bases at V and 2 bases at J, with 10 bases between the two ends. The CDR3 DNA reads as TGCAGTGCTAGAGATTGGGGCGGACAAGAGACCCAGTACTTC. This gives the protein CSARDWGGQETQYF.

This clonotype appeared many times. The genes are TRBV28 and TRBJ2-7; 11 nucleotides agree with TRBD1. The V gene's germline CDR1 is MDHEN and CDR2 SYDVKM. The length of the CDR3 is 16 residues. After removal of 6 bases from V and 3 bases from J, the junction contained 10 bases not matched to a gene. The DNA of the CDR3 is TGTGCCAGCAGCCCTCGGGGGACAGGGGGTCTCTACGAGCAGTACTTC. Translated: CASSPRGTGGLYEQYF.

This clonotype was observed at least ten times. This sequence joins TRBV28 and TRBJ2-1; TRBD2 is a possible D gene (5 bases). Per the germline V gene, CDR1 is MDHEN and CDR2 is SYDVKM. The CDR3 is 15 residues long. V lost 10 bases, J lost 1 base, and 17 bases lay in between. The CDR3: CATEADSLSYNEQFF. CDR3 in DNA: TGTGCCACCGAAGCGGACTCCCTTTCCTACAATGAGCAGTTCTTC.

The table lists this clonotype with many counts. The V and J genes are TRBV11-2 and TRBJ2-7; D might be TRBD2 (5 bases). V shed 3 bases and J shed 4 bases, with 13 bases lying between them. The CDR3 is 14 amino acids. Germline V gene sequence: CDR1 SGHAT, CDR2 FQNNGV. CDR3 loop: CASSFGLALYEQYF. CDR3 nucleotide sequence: TGTGCCAGCAGCTTCGGGCTAGCATTATACGAGCAGTACTTC.

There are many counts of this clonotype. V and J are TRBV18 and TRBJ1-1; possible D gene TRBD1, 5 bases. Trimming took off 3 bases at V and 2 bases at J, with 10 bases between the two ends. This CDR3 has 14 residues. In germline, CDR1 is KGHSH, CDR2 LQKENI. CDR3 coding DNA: TGTGCCAGCTCACCGACCAGGGTAAACACTGAAGCTTTCTTT. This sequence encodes CASSPTRVNTEAFF.

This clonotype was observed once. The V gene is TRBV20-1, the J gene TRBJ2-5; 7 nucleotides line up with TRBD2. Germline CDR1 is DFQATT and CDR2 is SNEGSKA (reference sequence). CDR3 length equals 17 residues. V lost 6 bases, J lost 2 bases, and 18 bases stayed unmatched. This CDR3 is CSAQTSGNKMLQETQYF. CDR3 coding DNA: TGCAGTGCACAAACAAGCGGGAATAAAATGTTACAAGAGACCCAGTACTTC.

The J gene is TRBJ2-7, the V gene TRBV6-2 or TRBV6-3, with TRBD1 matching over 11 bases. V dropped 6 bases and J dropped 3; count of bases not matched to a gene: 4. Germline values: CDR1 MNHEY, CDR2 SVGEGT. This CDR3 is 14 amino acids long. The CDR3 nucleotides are TGTGCCAGCAGACCGGGACAGGGGGTCTACGAGCAGTACTTC. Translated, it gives CASRPGQGVYEQYF.

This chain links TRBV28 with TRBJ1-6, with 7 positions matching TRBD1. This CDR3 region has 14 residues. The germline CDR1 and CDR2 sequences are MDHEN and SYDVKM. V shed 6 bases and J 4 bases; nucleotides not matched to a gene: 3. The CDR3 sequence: CASSQGGYNSPLHF. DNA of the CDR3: TGTGCCAGCAGCCAGGGGGGTTATAATTCACCCCTCCACTTT.

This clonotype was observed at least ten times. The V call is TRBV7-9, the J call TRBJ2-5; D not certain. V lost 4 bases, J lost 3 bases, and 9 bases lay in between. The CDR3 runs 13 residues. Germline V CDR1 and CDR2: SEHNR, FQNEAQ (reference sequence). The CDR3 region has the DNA TGTGCCAGCAGCTCCCGCTTCAAAGAGACCCAGTACTTC. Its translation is CASSSRFKETQYF.

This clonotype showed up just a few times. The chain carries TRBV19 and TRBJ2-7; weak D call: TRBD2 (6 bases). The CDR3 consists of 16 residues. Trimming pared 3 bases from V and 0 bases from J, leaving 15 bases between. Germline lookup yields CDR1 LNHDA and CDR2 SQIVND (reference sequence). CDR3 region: CASSIRLVTLSYEQYF. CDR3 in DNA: TGTGCCAGTAGTATTCGACTAGTGACCCTCTCCTACGAGCAGTACTTC.

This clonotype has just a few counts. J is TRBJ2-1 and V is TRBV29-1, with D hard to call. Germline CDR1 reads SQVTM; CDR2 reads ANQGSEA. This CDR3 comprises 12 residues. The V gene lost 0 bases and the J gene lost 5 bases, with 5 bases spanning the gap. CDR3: CSVEDQHNEQFF. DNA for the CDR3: TGCAGCGTTGAAGATCAGCACAATGAGCAGTTCTTC.

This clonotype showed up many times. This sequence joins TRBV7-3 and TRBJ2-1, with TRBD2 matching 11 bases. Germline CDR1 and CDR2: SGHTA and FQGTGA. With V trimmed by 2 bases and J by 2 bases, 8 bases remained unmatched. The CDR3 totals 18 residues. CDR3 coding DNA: TGTGCCAGCAGCTTAGCGGGGGTAGCGGGAGGGGCCTACAATGAGCAGTTCTTC. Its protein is CASSLAGVAGGAYNEQFF.

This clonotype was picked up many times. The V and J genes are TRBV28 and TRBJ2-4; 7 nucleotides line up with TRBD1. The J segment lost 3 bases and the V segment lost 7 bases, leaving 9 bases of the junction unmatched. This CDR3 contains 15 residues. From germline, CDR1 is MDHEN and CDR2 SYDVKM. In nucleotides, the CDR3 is TGTGCCAGCACCCGGCAGGGGGAGAGCAAAAACATTCAGTACTTC. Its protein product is CASTRQGESKNIQYF. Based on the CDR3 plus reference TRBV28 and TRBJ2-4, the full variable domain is DVKVTQSSRYLVKRTGEKVFLECVQDMDHENMFWYRQDPGLGLRLIYFSYDVKMKEKGDIPEGYSVSREKKERFSLILESASTNQTSMYLCASTRQGESKNIQYFGAGTRLSVL.

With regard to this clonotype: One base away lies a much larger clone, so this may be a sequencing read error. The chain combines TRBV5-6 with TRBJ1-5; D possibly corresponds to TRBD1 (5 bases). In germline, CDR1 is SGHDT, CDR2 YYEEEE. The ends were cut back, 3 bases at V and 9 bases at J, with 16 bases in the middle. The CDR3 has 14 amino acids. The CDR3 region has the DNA TGTGCCAGCAGCTCCTGGGACCGGGAAAGGCCCCAGCATTTT. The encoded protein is CASSSWDRERPQHF. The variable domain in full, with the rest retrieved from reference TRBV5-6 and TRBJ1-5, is DAGVTQSPTHLIKTRGQQVTLRCSPKSGHDTVSWYQQALGQGPQFIFQYYEEEERQRGNFPDRFSGHQFPNYSSELNVNALLLGDSALYLCASSSWDRERPQHFGDGTRLSIL.

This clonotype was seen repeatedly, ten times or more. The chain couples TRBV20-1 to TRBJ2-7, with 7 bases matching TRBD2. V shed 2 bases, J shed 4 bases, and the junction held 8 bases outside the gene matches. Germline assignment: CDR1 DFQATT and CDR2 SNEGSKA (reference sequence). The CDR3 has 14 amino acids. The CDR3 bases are TGCAGTGCTAGACCCCCAGCGGGAACATACGAGCAGTACTTC. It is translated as CSARPPAGTYEQYF.

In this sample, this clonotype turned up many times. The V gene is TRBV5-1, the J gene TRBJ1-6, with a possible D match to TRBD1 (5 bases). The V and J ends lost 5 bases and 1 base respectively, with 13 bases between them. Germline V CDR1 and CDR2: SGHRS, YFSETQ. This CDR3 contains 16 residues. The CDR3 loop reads CASRPRDSSYNSPLHF. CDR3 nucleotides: TGCGCCAGCAGGCCACGAGACAGTTCCTATAATTCACCCCTCCACTTT.

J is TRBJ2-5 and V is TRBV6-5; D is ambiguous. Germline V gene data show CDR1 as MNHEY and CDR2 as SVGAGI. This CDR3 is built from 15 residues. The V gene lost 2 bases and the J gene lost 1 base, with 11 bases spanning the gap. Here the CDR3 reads CASSYGSGSQETQYF. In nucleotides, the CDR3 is TGTGCCAGCAGTTACGGTTCCGGAAGCCAAGAGACCCAGTACTTC.